This TCR beta chain was recorded in a study of T-cell memory formation after mild COVID-19. Trimming at V came to 0 bases and at J to 1 base, leaving 6 bases not matched to a gene. CDR1 SGHDT and CDR2 YYEEEE come from the germline V gene. The CDR3 sequence is 16 residues long. TCRdb fed the 5' RACE reads into MiXCR, producing one record per CDR3 protein. The repertoire holds 150,000 to 200,000 distinct CDR3 sequences, with roughly 12% as singletons. This clonotype was observed a handful of times. Sequenced material: PBMCs or a T cell subset sorted from them (not recorded which). The V gene is TRBV5-6, the J gene TRBJ1-2; TRBD1 agrees at 7 bases. The TCR comes from a young man who had mild COVID-19 (a few samples of this study predate the infection). Cell type and time point are not known. The CDR3 loop is CASSLGTGLINYGYTF. The CDR3 DNA is TGTGCCAGCAGCTTGGGGACAGGACTTATTAACTATGGCTACACCTTC.